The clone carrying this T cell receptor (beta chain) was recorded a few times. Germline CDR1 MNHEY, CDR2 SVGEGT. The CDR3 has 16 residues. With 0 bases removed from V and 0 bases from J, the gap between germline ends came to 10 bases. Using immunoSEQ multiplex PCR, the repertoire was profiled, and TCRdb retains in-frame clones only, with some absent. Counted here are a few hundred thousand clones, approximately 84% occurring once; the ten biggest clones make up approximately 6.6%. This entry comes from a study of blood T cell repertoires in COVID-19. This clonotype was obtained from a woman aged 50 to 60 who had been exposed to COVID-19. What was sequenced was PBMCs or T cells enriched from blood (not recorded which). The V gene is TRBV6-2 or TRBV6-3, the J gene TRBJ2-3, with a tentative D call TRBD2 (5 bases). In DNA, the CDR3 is TGTGCCAGCAGTTACTCGATAGGACTTAGCACAGATACGCAGTATTTT. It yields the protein CASSYSIGLSTDTQYF.